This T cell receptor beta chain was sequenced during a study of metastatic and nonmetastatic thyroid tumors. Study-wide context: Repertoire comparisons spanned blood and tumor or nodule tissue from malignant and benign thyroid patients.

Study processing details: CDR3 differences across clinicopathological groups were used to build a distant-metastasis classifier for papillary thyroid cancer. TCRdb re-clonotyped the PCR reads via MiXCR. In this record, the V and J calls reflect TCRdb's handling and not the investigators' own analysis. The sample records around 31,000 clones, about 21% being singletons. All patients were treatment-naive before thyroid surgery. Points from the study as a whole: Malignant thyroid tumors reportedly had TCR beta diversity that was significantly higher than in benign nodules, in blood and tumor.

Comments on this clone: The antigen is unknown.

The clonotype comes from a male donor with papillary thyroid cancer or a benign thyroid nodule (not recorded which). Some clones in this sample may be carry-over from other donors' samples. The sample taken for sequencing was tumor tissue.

The CDR3 DNA reads as TGTGCCAGCAGCAAGACTAGCGGGTCCTACAATGAGCAGTTCTTC. This gives the protein CASSKTSGSYNEQFF. The chain carries TRBV7-8 and TRBJ2-1; 10 bases fit TRBD2. CDR1 SGHVS and CDR2 FQNEAQ come from the germline V gene. V gave up 5 bases and J gave up 1 base; unmatched junction bases: 2. This CDR3 region has 15 residues.